A selection of T cell receptor beta chains follows, all from one sample in a study of shared clonotypes between healthy human individuals. Some clones are missing from TCRdb's copy, which holds only in-frame ones; the method was immunoSEQ multiplex PCR. The sample has some 470,000 clones, approximately 80% seen once. Sequences were obtained from PBMCs. Every receptor here comes from a woman in her 40s in good health. Some clones in this sample may be carry-over from other donors' samples. Both conserved end residues are part of each CDR3. A D gene is named only where the DNA matches it firmly. Size is stated for part of the rows, as once, few or many counts, or as a class when the clone is expanded.

v_call	d_call	clone_size	j_call	cdr3_nt	cdr3_aa
TRBV7-2	TRBD2	.	TRBJ2-7	TGTGCCAGCAGCTTCATGCACTTTAGCGGGTCCTACGAGCAGTACTTC	CASSFMHFSGSYEQYF
TRBV30	.	.	TRBJ1-2	TGTGCCTGGAGTGCAGGGGACGGTTATTACTATGGCTACACCTTC	CAWSAGDGYYYGYTF
TRBV30	TRBD1	.	TRBJ2-7	TGTGCCTGGGGACAGGGGGTAGCCTACGAGCAGTACTTC	CAWGQGVAYEQYF
TRBV27	.	once	TRBJ2-3	TGTGCCAGCAGCCACGACCGGGGGCGAAGCACAGATACGCAGTATTTT	CASSHDRGRSTDTQYF
TRBV4-2	.	few	TRBJ1-4	TGTGCCAGCAGCCAAGATTGGGGGACCGCTGAAAAACTGTTTTTT	CASSQDWGTAEKLFF
TRBV12-5	.	many	TRBJ2-2	TGTGCTAGTGGTTTGGTAGGACTCACCGGGGAGCTGTTTTTT	CASGLVGLTGELFF
TRBV28	.	.	TRBJ2-5	TGTGCCAGCAGTTTGCCGAGGGGCAGGGGAAGCGAGACCCAGTACTTC	CASSLPRGRGSETQYF
TRBV5-8	TRBD1	.	TRBJ1-5	TGTGCCAGCAGCTTGGGGGGACAGGGTTTCAATCAGCCCCAGCATTTT	CASSLGGQGFNQPQHF
TRBV7-2	.	.	TRBJ2-1	TGTGCCAGCAGCTCGGACAGGAGGGCTCGGCAGTTCTTC	CASSSDRRARQFF
TRBV7-2	.	.	TRBJ1-2	TGTGCCAGCAGCTTAGTTGGTAACTATGGCTACACCTTC	CASSLVGNYGYTF
TRBV19	.	few	TRBJ2-7	TGTGCCAGTAGTATAGCCCCGCCGGGACAATTCTCCTACGAGCAGTACTTC	CASSIAPPGQFSYEQYF
TRBV6-6	TRBD1	once	TRBJ1-1	TGTGCCAGCAGTTACTTCCGGACAGGGAACACTGAAGCTTTCTTT	CASSYFRTGNTEAFF
TRBV18	.	once	TRBJ2-5	TGTGCCAGCTCACCACCGAACGGCGAGACCCAGTACTTC	CASSPPNGETQYF
TRBV19	.	.	TRBJ2-7	TGTGCCAGTAGTACCCAGGGAAAGCACGAGCAGTACTTC	CASSTQGKHEQYF
TRBV29-1	TRBD1	.	TRBJ2-3	TGCAGCGTTGTAGAGTTCAGGGGGACAGATACGCAGTATTTT	CSVVEFRGTDTQYF
TRBV11-2	.	.	TRBJ2-7	TGTGCCAGCAGCATTGGGGCACATTCGGACGAGCAGTACTTC	CASSIGAHSDEQYF
TRBV7-9	.	.	TRBJ1-3	TGTGCCAGCAGCTTAGGGGACACGAGAAACACCATATATTTT	CASSLGDTRNTIYF
TRBV6-5	.	once	TRBJ2-7	TGTGCCAGCAGTTCCCTCCGAAGGGTCTACGAGCAGTACTTC	CASSSLRRVYEQYF
TRBV12-2	.	.	TRBJ2-7	TGTGCAAGTCGCTTAGCGCTTCTAGCGGGAGTTTGGTACGAGCAGTACTTC	CASRLALLAGVWYEQYF
TRBV7-2	.	few	TRBJ2-7	TGTGCCAGCAGCTTAGCAGGTCAGGGAGCCTACGAGCAGTACTTC	CASSLAGQGAYEQYF
TRBV14	.	.	TRBJ2-5	TGTGCCAGCAGCCAAGAACTTCAAGAGACCCAGTACTTC	CASSQELQETQYF
TRBV19	.	.	TRBJ1-2	TGTGCCAGTAGTTTCCGCCACCCAGAAGGCTACACCTTC	CASSFRHPEGYTF
TRBV2	TRBD1	once	TRBJ1-2	TGTGCCAGCAGTGAACCGGGACAGGGGAACGCTAACTATGGCTACACCTTC	CASSEPGQGNANYGYTF
TRBV7-9	.	.	TRBJ2-3	TGTGCCAGCAGCTTTGATACAGGGTTTCTGTATTTT	CASSFDTGFLYF
TRBV11-1	.	.	TRBJ1-2	TGTGCCAGCAGCCACACAACCCAGCGCTATGGCTACACCTTC	CASSHTTQRYGYTF
TRBV27	.	.	TRBJ2-7	TGTGCCAGCAGTTTATTGGCGGGAATGTACGAGCAGTACTTC	CASSLLAGMYEQYF
TRBV18	.	.	TRBJ1-6	TGTGCCAGCTCACCCGGGGGCGGAAATTCACCCCTCCACTTT	CASSPGGGNSPLHF
TRBV11-1	TRBD2	.	TRBJ2-7	TGTGCCAGCAGCTTAGGTGGACTAGCGGGAGGCGAGCAGTACTTC	CASSLGGLAGGEQYF
TRBV30	TRBD1	.	TRBJ2-7	TGTGCCTGGCATAACAGGGGCTACGAGCAGTACTTC	CAWHNRGYEQYF
TRBV19	.	.	TRBJ1-1	TGTGCCAGTAGTATCATAGGCGGCACTGAAGCTTTCTTT	CASSIIGGTEAFF
TRBV6-7	TRBD1	.	TRBJ2-2	TGTGCCAGCTCCGGGACAGGGGTCGGTCTCACCGGGGAGCTGTTTTTT	CASSGTGVGLTGELFF
TRBV5-6	TRBD1	.	TRBJ1-2	TGTGCCAGCAGCCCTAGGACAGGGGGCAAATGGAACTATGGCTACACCTTC	CASSPRTGGKWNYGYTF
TRBV18	TRBD2	few	TRBJ2-7	TGTGCCAGCTCACCAGTCCGGGCGGGAGGGAGCTACGAGCAGTACTTC	CASSPVRAGGSYEQYF
TRBV19	TRBD2	.	TRBJ2-2	TGTGCCAGTAGCACGACGGGACTAGCGGGAGGAACGAACACCGGGGAGCTGTTTTTT	CASSTTGLAGGTNTGELFF
TRBV29-1	.	.	TRBJ2-6	TGCAGCGTTGAAACCTCAGACAGCTCTGGGGCCAACGTCCTGACTTTC	CSVETSDSSGANVLTF
TRBV30	.	.	TRBJ2-5	TGTGCCTGGACCCGGAGGGGTCTAGCAGAGACCCAGTACTTC	CAWTRRGLAETQYF
TRBV2	TRBD2	.	TRBJ2-2	TGTGCCAGCGTTGGGCGACTAGCGGGAGGGCCAACCGGGGAGCTGTTTTTT	CASVGRLAGGPTGELFF